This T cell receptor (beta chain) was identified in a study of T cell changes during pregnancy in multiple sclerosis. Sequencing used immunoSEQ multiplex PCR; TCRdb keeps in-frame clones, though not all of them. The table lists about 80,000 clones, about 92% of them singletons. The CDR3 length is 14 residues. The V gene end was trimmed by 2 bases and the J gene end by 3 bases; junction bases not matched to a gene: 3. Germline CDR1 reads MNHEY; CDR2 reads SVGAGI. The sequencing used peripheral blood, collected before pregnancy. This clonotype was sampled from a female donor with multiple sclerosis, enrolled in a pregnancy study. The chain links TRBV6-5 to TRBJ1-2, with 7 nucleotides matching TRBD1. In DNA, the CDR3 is TGTGCCAGCAGTTACGCCCAGGGGGACTATGGCTACACCTTC. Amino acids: CASSYAQGDYGYTF.